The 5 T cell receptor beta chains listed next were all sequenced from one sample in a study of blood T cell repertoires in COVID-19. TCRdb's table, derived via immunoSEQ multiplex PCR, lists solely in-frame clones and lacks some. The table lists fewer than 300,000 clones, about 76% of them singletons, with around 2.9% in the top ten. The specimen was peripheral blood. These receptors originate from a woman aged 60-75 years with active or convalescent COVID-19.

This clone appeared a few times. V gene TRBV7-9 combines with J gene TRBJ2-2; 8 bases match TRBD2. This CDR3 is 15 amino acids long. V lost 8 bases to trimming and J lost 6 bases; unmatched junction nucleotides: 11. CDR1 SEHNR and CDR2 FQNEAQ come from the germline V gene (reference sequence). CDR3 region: CASDLLGGDPGELFF. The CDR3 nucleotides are TGTGCCAGCGATTTACTCGGGGGGGATCCCGGGGAGCTGTTTTTT.

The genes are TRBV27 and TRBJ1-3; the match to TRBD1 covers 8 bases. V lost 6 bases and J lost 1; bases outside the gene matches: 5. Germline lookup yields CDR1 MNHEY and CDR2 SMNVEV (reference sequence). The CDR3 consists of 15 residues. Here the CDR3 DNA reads TGTGCCAGCAGGACAGGGGTCTTTTCTGGAAACACCATATATTTT. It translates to CASRTGVFSGNTIYF.

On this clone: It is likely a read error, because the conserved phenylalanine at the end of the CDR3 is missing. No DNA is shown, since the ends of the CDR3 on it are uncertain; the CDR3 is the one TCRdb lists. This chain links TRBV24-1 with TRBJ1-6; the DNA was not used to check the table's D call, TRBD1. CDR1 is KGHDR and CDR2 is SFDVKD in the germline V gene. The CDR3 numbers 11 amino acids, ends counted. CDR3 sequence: CAIPTVGQIYS.

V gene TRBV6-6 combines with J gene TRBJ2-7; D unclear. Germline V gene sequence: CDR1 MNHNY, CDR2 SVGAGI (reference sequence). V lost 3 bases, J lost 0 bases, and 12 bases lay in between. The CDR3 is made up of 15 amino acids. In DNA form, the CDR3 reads TGTGCCAGCAGTTATCCAGGATCCCACTCCTACGAGCAGTACTTC. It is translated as CASSYPGSHSYEQYF.

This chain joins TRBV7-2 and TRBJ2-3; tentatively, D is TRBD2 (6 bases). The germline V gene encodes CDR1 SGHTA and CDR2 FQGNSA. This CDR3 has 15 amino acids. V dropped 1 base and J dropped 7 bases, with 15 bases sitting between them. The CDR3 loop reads CASSLGGTYRNTQYF. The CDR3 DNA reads TGTGCCAGCAGCTTAGGCGGGACTTACAGGAATACGCAGTATTTT. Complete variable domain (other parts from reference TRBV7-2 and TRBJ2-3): GAGVSQSPSNKVTEKGKDVELRCDPISGHTALYWYRQSLGQGLEFLIYFQGNSAPDKSGLPSDRFSAERTGGSVSTLTIQRTQQEDSAVYLCASSLGGTYRNTQYFGPGTRLTVL.